These 18 T cell receptor beta chains were all obtained from the same sample, sequenced in a study of blood T cell repertoires in COVID-19. The repertoire was sequenced with immunoSEQ multiplex PCR; TCRdb's copy has only in-frame clones and lacks some. Seen here are 150,000 to 200,000 clones, roughly nine tenths observed once, and the top ten hold roughly 24%. The material sequenced was peripheral blood. Receptor source: a man aged 55 to 70 with acute or convalescent COVID-19.

The chain recombines TRBV9 with TRBJ2-1; D is unresolved. The ends were cut back, 3 bases at V and 6 bases at J, with 13 bases in the middle. Germline loops: CDR1 SGDLS, CDR2 YYNGEE. The CDR3 spans 14 residues. The CDR3 nucleotides are TGTGCCAGCAGCGGACGACTCGAGAGCAATGAGCAGTTCTTC. It translates to CASSGRLESNEQFF.

J is TRBJ2-3 and V is TRBV5-1, with D tentatively TRBD1 (6 bases). CDR3 length: 14 amino acids. V lost 6 bases, J lost 0 bases, and 11 bases lay in between. The germline V gene encodes CDR1 SGHRS and CDR2 YFSETQ. CDR3 in amino acids: CASKQGFSTDTQYF. The CDR3 DNA follows: TGCGCCAGCAAGCAGGGGTTTAGCACAGATACGCAGTATTTT.

This clone was counted a few times. CDR3 residues: CASAVGIGIQETQYF. CDR3 DNA: TGTGCCAGCGCCGTGGGCATCGGGATACAAGAGACCCAGTACTTC. This rearrangement joins TRBV19 to TRBJ2-5; TRBD2 might be the D (5 bases). The CDR3 is 15 residues long. Germline V gene sequence: CDR1 LNHDA, CDR2 SQIVND (reference sequence). The germline V and J ends were trimmed by 9 bases and 2 bases, with 19 bases remaining between them.

V is TRBV6-1 and J is TRBJ2-7; D remains ambiguous. The V gene lost 0 bases and the J gene lost 6 bases, with 6 bases spanning the gap. Germline CDR1 is MNHNS and CDR2 is SASEGT. The CDR3 runs to 12 residues. CDR3 nucleotide sequence: TGTGCCAGCAGTGAAGCATGGGCCGAGCAGTACGTC. This gives the protein CASSEAWAEQYV.

The chain couples TRBV6-5 to TRBJ1-4; the D is unclear. The ends were cut back, 5 bases at V and 4 bases at J, with 11 bases in the middle. This CDR3 has 14 amino acids. CDR1 is MNHEY, CDR2 SVGAGI, per germline. This chain's CDR3 is CASSRTAYNEKLFF. Here the CDR3 DNA reads TGTGCCAGCAGTCGAACAGCTTATAATGAAAAACTGTTTTTT.

This clone has more than one count but fewer than ten. The chain carries TRBV7-2 and TRBJ2-2; 11 bases are a match to TRBD2. The CDR3 contains 19 residues. The V and J ends lost 1 base and 4 bases, in that order; junction bases with no gene match: 11. Germline CDR1 is SGHTA and CDR2 is FQGNSA. In DNA, the CDR3 is TGTGCCAGCAGCTTAGAGGGCCTAGCGGGAGGCTCGGCCACCGGGGAGCTGTTTTTT. It translates to CASSLEGLAGGSATGELFF.

The CDR3 DNA follows: TGTGCCAGCAGTCGCATGGGGGGAAAACCTGCCTATGGCTACACCTTC. Protein: CASSRMGGKPAYGYTF. This rearrangement joins TRBV5-6 to TRBJ1-2; a possible D gene is TRBD1 (5 bases). The germline gives CDR1 SGHDT, CDR2 YYEEEE. This CDR3 contains 16 residues. Trimming left V 5 bases short and J 4 bases short, with 21 bases between.

The chain has TRBV29-1 and TRBJ2-3, with D possibly TRBD2 on 6 matching bases. The germline gives CDR1 SQVTM, CDR2 ANQGSEA. The CDR3 spans 13 residues. V dropped 7 bases and J dropped 2 bases, with 13 bases sitting between them. CDR3 DNA: TGCAGCGCCAGGGAGGTTAACACAGATACGCAGTATTTT. This gives the protein CSAREVNTDTQYF.

V usage is TRBV4-2 and J usage is TRBJ1-1; TRBD1 matches at 8 bases. This CDR3 is 15 amino acids long. CDR1 and CDR2 from the germline V gene are LGHNA and YNFKEQ. Unmatched junction bases numbered 8, after V lost 2 bases and J lost 6 bases. CDR3 bases: TGTGCCAGCAGCCAATTCGACAGGGGATTCTCTGAAGCTTTCTTT. It codes for CASSQFDRGFSEAFF.

The chain carries TRBV7-9 and TRBJ2-7, with D possibly TRBD1 on 6 matching bases. Looked up from germline, CDR1 is SEHNR and CDR2 is FQNEAQ (reference sequence). This CDR3 is 13 amino acids long. V lost 5 bases and J lost 3, with 11 bases in between. CDR3 sequence (DNA): TGTGCCAGCAGCCGGGGACATCTCTACGAGCAGTACGTC. Its translation is CASSRGHLYEQYV.

The chain links TRBV19 to TRBJ2-5, with no clear D. CDR1 and CDR2 from the germline V gene are LNHDA and SQIVND (reference sequence). The CDR3 covers 13 residues. Trimming took off 5 bases at V and 5 bases at J, with 12 bases between the two ends. The CDR3 sequence: CASSPGGGETQYF. CDR3 bases: TGTGCCAGTAGTCCCGGCGGTGGGGAGACCCAGTACTTC.

The V call is TRBV9, the J call TRBJ2-2; TRBD2 might be the D (7 bases). The CDR3 is 17 amino acids. Germline loops: CDR1 SGDLS, CDR2 YYNGEE. V dropped 0 bases and J dropped 6 bases, with 18 bases sitting between them. CDR3 region: CASSVVAGGPSPGELFF. CDR3 sequence (DNA): TGTGCCAGCAGCGTAGTAGCCGGGGGGCCCTCACCCGGGGAGCTGTTTTTT.

The chain employs TRBV14 and TRBJ2-3, with 8 bases aligning to TRBD1. The CDR3 is made up of 15 amino acids. The V and J ends lost 3 bases and 5 bases, in that order; junction bases with no gene match: 7. CDR1 is SGHDN, CDR2 FVKESK, per germline. The CDR3 loop is CASSQRTGKRDTQYF. In DNA, the CDR3 is TGTGCCAGCAGCCAGAGGACAGGGAAGAGAGATACGCAGTATTTT.

The V gene is TRBV7-9, the J gene TRBJ2-7; D ambiguous. Germline values: CDR1 SEHNR, CDR2 FQNEAQ (reference sequence). V was clipped by 4 bases and J by 5 bases, with 12 bases between them. The CDR3 spans 13 residues. DNA for the CDR3: TGTGCCAGCAGCTCCTCGACACCGCACGAGCAGTACTTC. This gives the protein CASSSSTPHEQYF.

V gene TRBV11-2 combines with J gene TRBJ2-3, with D maybe TRBD1 (5 bases). V was shortened by 0 bases and J by 4 bases, with 8 bases between the two germline ends. The CDR3 extends over 14 amino acids. Per the germline V gene, CDR1 is SGHAT and CDR2 is FQNNGV. The CDR3 bases are TGTGCCAGCAGCTTAGAAGGGGCTGCAGATACGCAGTATTTT. This encodes CASSLEGAADTQYF.

The genes are TRBV27 and TRBJ2-5, with no clear D. The V and J ends lost 5 bases and 5 bases respectively, with 9 bases between them. CDR1 is MNHEY and CDR2 is SMNVEV in the germline V gene (reference sequence). The length of the CDR3 is 12 residues. The CDR3: CASSPIGETQYF. The CDR3 DNA sequence: TGTGCCAGCAGTCCTATCGGGGAGACCCAGTACTTC.

The V call is TRBV7-8, the J call TRBJ1-3; D may be TRBD1 (6 bases). The CDR3 is made up of 18 amino acids. V was pared by 1 base and J by 1 base, with 17 bases between. Per germline, CDR1 SGHVS and CDR2 FQNEAQ. The CDR3 region is CASSLGAVGGRSGNTIYF. The CDR3 region has the DNA TGTGCCAGCAGCTTAGGGGCAGTTGGGGGCCGGTCTGGAAACACCATATATTTT.

The chain uses TRBV19 and TRBJ2-1; a possible D gene is TRBD2 (5 bases). Germline CDR1 and CDR2: LNHDA and SQIVND (reference sequence). V gave up 8 bases and J gave up 7 bases, with 24 bases separating them. The CDR3 is made up of 16 amino acids. The CDR3 protein is CASLFPRTLTGNEQFF. The DNA for the CDR3 is TGTGCCAGTCTCTTCCCTAGGACCCTTACGGGAAATGAGCAGTTCTTC. Complete variable domain (other parts from reference TRBV19 and TRBJ2-1): DGGITQSPKYLFRKEGQNVTLSCEQNLNHDAMYWYRQDPGQGLRLIYYSQIVNDFQKGDIAEGYSVSREKKESFPLTVTSAQKNPTAFYLCASLFPRTLTGNEQFFGPGTRLTVL.